A single TCR beta chain is shown here with its context. V gave up 3 bases and J gave up 9 bases, with 9 bases separating them. The CDR3 is 12 residues long. Germline loops: CDR1 SGHAT, CDR2 FQNNGV. These data are taken from a study of chemoradiotherapy in HPV16-positive cancers. The table came from immunoSEQ multiplex PCR; TCRdb's copy has only in-frame clones and leaves some out. This table holds 20,000 to 30,000 clones, approximately 95% found once. The origin of this receptor is a human donor with HPV-associated anogenital cancer. The J gene is TRBJ1-3, the V gene TRBV11-2; D uncertain. Sampling was done from a patient who underwent chemoradiotherapy. CDR3 protein: CASSFGPATIYF. The CDR3 DNA follows: TGTGCCAGCAGCTTTGGGCCCGCCACCATATATTTT. The full variable domain, rest sourced from reference TRBV11-2 and TRBJ1-3, is EAGVAQSPRYKIIEKRQSVAFWCNPISGHATLYWYQQILGQGPKLLIQFQNNGVVDDSQLPKDRFSAERLKGVDSTLKIQPAKLEDSAVYLCASSFGPATIYFGEGSWLTVV.